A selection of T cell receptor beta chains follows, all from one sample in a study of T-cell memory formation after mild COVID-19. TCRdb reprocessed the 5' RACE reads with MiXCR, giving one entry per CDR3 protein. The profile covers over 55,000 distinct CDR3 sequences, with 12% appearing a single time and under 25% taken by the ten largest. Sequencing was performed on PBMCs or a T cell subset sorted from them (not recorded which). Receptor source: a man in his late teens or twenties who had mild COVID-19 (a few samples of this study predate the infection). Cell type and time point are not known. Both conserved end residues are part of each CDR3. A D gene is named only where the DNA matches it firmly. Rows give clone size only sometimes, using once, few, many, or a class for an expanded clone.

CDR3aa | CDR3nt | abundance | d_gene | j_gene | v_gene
CASSHRVYYGYTF | TGTGCCAGCAGCCACAGGGTATACTATGGCTACACCTTC | few | NA | TRBJ1-2 | TRBV6-2/TRBV6-3
CASSYRDSQRYQETQYF | TGTGCCAGCAGTTACCGGGACTCCCAGAGGTACCAAGAGACCCAGTACTTC | few | NA | TRBJ2-5 | TRBV6-2/TRBV6-3
CASSFGGVSGELFF | TGTGCCAGCAGCTTTGGAGGGGTCAGCGGGGAGCTGTTTTTT | NA | NA | TRBJ2-2 | TRBV7-3
CASSLGDSGPYNEQFF | TGTGCCAGCAGCTTAGGAGATAGCGGGCCCTACAATGAGCAGTTCTTC | few | TRBD2 | TRBJ2-1 | TRBV11-3
CASRSGTGSGGNTIYF | TGTGCCAGCCGCTCAGGGACAGGGTCGGGTGGAAACACCATATATTTT | NA | TRBD1 | TRBJ1-3 | TRBV2
CASRDTSGTTYGYTF | TGTGCCAGCAGAGACACATCCGGGACAACCTATGGCTACACCTTC | many | NA | TRBJ1-2 | TRBV11-2
CSALGQNQETQYF | TGCAGTGCTCTCGGACAGAACCAAGAGACCCAGTACTTC | NA | NA | TRBJ2-5 | TRBV20-1
CASSPRGAGTPPYEQYF | TGCGCCAGCAGCCCTAGAGGGGCGGGGACCCCCCCCTACGAGCAGTACTTC | few | NA | TRBJ2-7 | TRBV5-1
CASSFQGADTEAFF | TGTGCCAGCAGCTTTCAGGGGGCGGACACTGAAGCTTTCTTT | many | TRBD1 | TRBJ1-1 | TRBV7-9
CASSKTSGSYNEQFF | TGTGCCAGTAGTAAGACTAGCGGCTCCTACAATGAGCAGTTCTTC | many | TRBD2 | TRBJ2-1 | TRBV19
CASSRTGWEQYF | TGTGCCAGCAGCCGGACAGGGTGGGAGCAGTACTTC | many | TRBD1 | TRBJ2-7 | TRBV11-2
CASSQEYRGGLSEPGDTQYF | TGTGCCAGCAGCCAAGAGTACAGGGGCGGACTGAGCGAACCCGGGGATACGCAGTATTTT | NA | TRBD1 | TRBJ2-3 | TRBV3-1
CASSLVAGGSTDTQYF | TGCGCCAGCAGCTTGGTTGCAGGGGGCAGCACAGATACGCAGTATTTT | many | TRBD1 | TRBJ2-3 | TRBV5-1
CASSKVSRGGLETQYF | TGTGCCAGCAGCAAAGTTAGCAGGGGAGGCTTGGAGACCCAGTACTTC | few | NA | TRBJ2-5 | TRBV21-1
CASREAGAYQETQYF | TGTGCCAGCAGAGAAGCGGGGGCCTACCAAGAGACCCAGTACTTC | many | TRBD2 | TRBJ2-5 | TRBV27
CASSQKRGHTDTQYF | TGTGCCAGCAGCCAAAAGCGGGGCCACACAGATACGCAGTATTTT | NA | TRBD2 | TRBJ2-3 | TRBV14
CSARRGGDTQYF | TGCAGTGCTAGGCGGGGGGGAGATACGCAGTATTTT | many | TRBD2 | TRBJ2-3 | TRBV20-1
CASTGQNGQGNSPLHF | TGTGCCAGCACCGGACAAAACGGACAGGGGAATTCACCCCTCCACTTT | many | TRBD1 | TRBJ1-6 | TRBV12-3/TRBV12-4
CASSLNPGPAESYEQYF | TGTGCCAGCAGTCTAAACCCCGGGCCGGCAGAATCCTACGAGCAGTACTTC | many | NA | TRBJ2-7 | TRBV6-5
CASSRITAPEQFF | TGTGCCAGCAGCCGCATTACAGCCCCGGAGCAGTTCTTC | few | NA | TRBJ2-1 | TRBV3-1
CASSQGGHGTYEQYF | TGCGCCAGCAGCCAAGGGGGCCACGGAACCTACGAGCAGTACTTC | many | NA | TRBJ2-7 | TRBV4-3
CASTKLAGETQYF | TGTGCCAGCACCAAACTAGCTGGAGAGACCCAGTACTTC | once | NA | TRBJ2-5 | TRBV6-5
CSASTGFDQPQHF | TGCAGTGCTAGTACGGGGTTTGATCAGCCCCAGCATTTT | few | NA | TRBJ1-5 | TRBV20-1
CASSLGDIPYEQYF | TGTGCCAGCAGCTTGGGGGACATCCCCTACGAGCAGTACTTC | many | NA | TRBJ2-7 | TRBV5-4
CSARLGGDEQFF | TGCAGTGCCAGACTGGGGGGCGATGAGCAGTTCTTC | few | NA | TRBJ2-1 | TRBV20-1
CSARDEGRQETQYF | TGCAGTGCTAGAGATGAGGGGAGGCAAGAGACCCAGTACTTC | NA | NA | TRBJ2-5 | TRBV20-1
CASSQEGTGAWSGANVLTF | TGCGCCAGCAGCCAAGAGGGGACAGGAGCTTGGTCTGGGGCCAACGTCCTGACTTTC | many | TRBD1 | TRBJ2-6 | TRBV4-3